Detailed here is one T cell receptor beta chain. Antigen: not known. The data were taken from a study of T cell repertoires in cytomegalovirus infection. Whole-study context: CMV infection plus the matching HLA type was flagged by public TCR beta signatures. Broader study findings: CMV-specific TCR beta clonotypes restricted by HLA-C were the ones dominating the ex vivo response. CMV carriers having the relevant HLA were flagged by cumulative public TCR beta family frequency.

Trimming left V 0 bases short and J 3 bases short, with 7 bases between. The length of the CDR3 is 14 residues. Germline V gives CDR1 SGHRS, CDR2 YFSETQ. In TCRdb, the reads were re-called with MiXCR into one record per CDR3 protein. The sample carries about 740,000 distinct CDR3 sequences, 35% recorded once. The clonotype was recovered from a human donor in good health (CMV status not recorded). Some clones in this sample may be carry-over from other donors' samples. The gene calls are TRBV5-1 and TRBJ1-5; D call uncertain. The sample taken for sequencing was PBMCs. In nucleotides, the CDR3 is TGCGCCAGCAGCTTGGTCGGGGACAATCAGCCCCAGCATTTT. Its translation: CASSLVGDNQPQHF.